Following are 8 T cell receptor beta chains from one sample sequenced in a study of shared clonotypes between healthy human individuals (TCRdb year 2020). Receptor amplification or capture employed the immunoSEQ multiplex PCR assay. Not all clones reach the TCRdb copy of this immuneACCESS table, which keeps in-frame sequences only. Checked studies attribute under half of the gap to unresolved V genes and leave the rest unexplained. This sample is represented by nearly 2 million clones; about 95% of them were singletons. Of the sample, around 1.2% is held by the ten largest clones. CD8 naive samples were CD45RO-negative cells positively selected for CCR7, giving a CD45RA+CCR7+ population that excluded TemRA cells. Material for sequencing was naive CD8+ T cells sorted from blood. This specimen's cell subset or site label, interpreted: CD45RA+CCR7+. These receptor sequences come from a man between 18 and 29 years old in good health.

Worth noting for this clone: Other DNA sequences within the sample encode an identical CDR3. The chain links TRBV27 to TRBJ2-7; D unresolved. The ends were cut back, 5 bases at V and 5 bases at J, with 10 bases in the middle. This CDR3 has 12 residues. CDR1 and CDR2 from the germline V gene are MNHEY and SMNVEV (reference sequence). CDR3: CASSPSPHEQYF. As DNA, the CDR3 is TGTGCCAGCAGTCCATCCCCCCACGAGCAGTACTTC.

The chain joins TRBV4-1 to TRBJ1-1; TRBD1 might be the D (5 bases). The V end lost 4 bases, the J end lost 3 bases, and 12 bases lay between the germline ends. CDR3 length: 14 residues. Germline CDR1 reads MGHRA; CDR2 reads YSYEKL. Here the CDR3 reads CASSRTRADTEAFF. The CDR3, as DNA: TGCGCCAGCAGCCGGACCAGGGCGGACACTGAAGCTTTCTTT.

A remark on this clone: Other DNA variants within this sample encode the same CDR3. The V and J genes are TRBV6-5 and TRBJ2-7; a possible D gene is TRBD1 (6 bases). This CDR3 region has 13 residues. Germline values: CDR1 MNHEY, CDR2 SVGAGI. Trimming pared 2 bases from V and 3 bases from J, leaving 8 bases between. CDR3 region: CASSYARGYEQYF. DNA for the CDR3: TGTGCCAGCAGTTACGCCAGGGGCTACGAGCAGTACTTC.

This chain connects TRBV10-3 to TRBJ2-5; 8 bases are a match to TRBD2. With 8 bases clipped from V and 4 bases from J, the junction kept 12 bases outside the gene matches. Germline V gene data show CDR1 as ENHRY and CDR2 as SYGVKD. This CDR3 is built from 15 residues. The CDR3 spells CAIAPSAGVPETQYF. CDR3 nucleotides: TGTGCCATCGCCCCCTCAGCGGGGGTACCAGAGACCCAGTACTTC.

The chain is built from TRBV10-3 and TRBJ2-5; the match to TRBD2 covers 11 bases. Trimming at V came to 3 bases and at J to 1 base, leaving 7 bases not matched to a gene. Germline V gene data show CDR1 as ENHRY and CDR2 as SYGVKD. The CDR3 length is 17 residues. CDR3: CAISDELAGDFQETQYF. DNA for the CDR3: TGTGCCATCAGTGACGAACTAGCGGGAGACTTCCAAGAGACCCAGTACTTC.

Regarding this clone: Other DNA sequences in this specimen translate into the identical CDR3. The genes are TRBV7-9 and TRBJ2-7, with D uncertain. The CDR3 is made up of 11 amino acids. From germline, CDR1 is SEHNR and CDR2 FQNEAQ (reference sequence). The ends were cut back, 5 bases at V and 1 base at J, with 3 bases in the middle. The CDR3 DNA reads TGTGCCAGCAGCACGTCCTACGAGCAGTACTTC. As protein: CASSTSYEQYF. The variable domain in full, completed from reference TRBV7-9 and TRBJ2-7, reads DTGVSQNPRHKITKRGQNVTFRCDPISEHNRLYWYRQTLGQGPEFLTYFQNEAQLEKSRLLSDRFSAERPKGSFSTLEIQRTEQGDSAMYLCASSTSYEQYFGPGTRLTVT.

The J gene is TRBJ1-2, the V gene TRBV30; weak D call: TRBD1 (5 bases). Per the germline V gene, CDR1 is GTSNPN and CDR2 is SVGIG (reference sequence). V shed 0 bases and J shed 6 bases, with 11 bases lying between them. This CDR3 is built from 13 residues. The CDR3: CAWSVRALDGYTF. CDR3 DNA: TGTGCCTGGAGTGTCAGGGCCCTTGATGGCTACACCTTC.

J is TRBJ2-1 and V is TRBV13; 8 bases match TRBD2. V lost 4 bases and J lost 7; bases outside the gene matches: 15. The germline V gene has CDR1 PRHDT and CDR2 FYEKMQ (reference sequence). The CDR3 is 17 amino acids. CDR3 nucleotides: TGTGCCAGCAGCTCCCTCCTCATTAGCGGGGACCTTAATGAGCAGTTCTTC. It encodes CASSSLLISGDLNEQFF.